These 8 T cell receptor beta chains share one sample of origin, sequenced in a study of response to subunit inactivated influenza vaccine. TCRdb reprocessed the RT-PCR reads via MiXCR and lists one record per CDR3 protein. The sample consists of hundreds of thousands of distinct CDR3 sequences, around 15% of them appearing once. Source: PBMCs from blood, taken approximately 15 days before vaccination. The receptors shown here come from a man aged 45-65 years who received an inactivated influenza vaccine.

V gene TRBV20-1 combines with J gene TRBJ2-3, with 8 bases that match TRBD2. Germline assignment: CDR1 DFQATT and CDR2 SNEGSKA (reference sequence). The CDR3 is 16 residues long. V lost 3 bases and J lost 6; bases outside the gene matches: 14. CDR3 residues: CSASPSAGAGGDTQYF. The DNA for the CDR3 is TGCAGTGCTAGTCCGTCAGCGGGGGCCGGGGGTGATACGCAGTATTTT.

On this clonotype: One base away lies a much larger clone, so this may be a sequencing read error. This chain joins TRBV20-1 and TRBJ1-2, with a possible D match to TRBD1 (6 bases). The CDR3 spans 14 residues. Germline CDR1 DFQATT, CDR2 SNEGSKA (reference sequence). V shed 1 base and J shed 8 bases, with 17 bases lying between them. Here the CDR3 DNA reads TGCAGTGCTAGAGTGGAACAGGGACTTTGGGGCTACACCTTC. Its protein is CSARVEQGLWGYTF.

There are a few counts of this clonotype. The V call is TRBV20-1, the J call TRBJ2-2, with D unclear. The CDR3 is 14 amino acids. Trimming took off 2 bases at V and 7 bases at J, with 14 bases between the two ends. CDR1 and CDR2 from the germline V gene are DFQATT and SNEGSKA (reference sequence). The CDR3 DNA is TGCAGTGCTAGACCCCACCCCGACGGCGGGGAGCTGTTTTTT. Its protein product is CSARPHPDGGELFF.

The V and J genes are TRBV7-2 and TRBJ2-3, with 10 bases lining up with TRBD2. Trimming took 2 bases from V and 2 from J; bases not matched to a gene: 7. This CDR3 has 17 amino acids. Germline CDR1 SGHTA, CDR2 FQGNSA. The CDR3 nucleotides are TGTGCCAGCAGCTTAACGTCTAGCGGGAGTTCCACAGATACGCAGTATTTT. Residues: CASSLTSSGSSTDTQYF.

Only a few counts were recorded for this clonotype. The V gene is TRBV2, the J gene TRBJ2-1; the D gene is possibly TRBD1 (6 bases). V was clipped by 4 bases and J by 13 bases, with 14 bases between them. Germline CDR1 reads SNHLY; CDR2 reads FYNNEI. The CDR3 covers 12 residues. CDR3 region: CASSVSDRNQFF. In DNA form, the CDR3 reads TGTGCCAGCAGTGTCTCGGACAGAAATCAGTTCTTC.

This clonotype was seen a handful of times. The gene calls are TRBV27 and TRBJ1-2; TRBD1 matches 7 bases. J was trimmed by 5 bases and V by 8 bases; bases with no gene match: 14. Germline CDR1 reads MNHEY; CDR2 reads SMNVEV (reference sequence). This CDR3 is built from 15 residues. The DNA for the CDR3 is TGTGCCAGCGGGGGTTACGGGACAGAGGCTTATGGCTACACCTTC. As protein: CASGGYGTEAYGYTF.

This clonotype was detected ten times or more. The CDR3 spells CASSPQGQGLGELFF. DNA for the CDR3: TGCGCCAGCAGCCCCCAGGGACAGGGCCTCGGGGAGCTGTTTTTT. The chain employs TRBV5-1 and TRBJ2-2; 9 bases align to TRBD1. The CDR3 length is 15 residues. Trimming took 4 bases from V and 7 from J; bases not matched to a gene: 8. Germline assignment: CDR1 SGHRS and CDR2 YFSETQ.

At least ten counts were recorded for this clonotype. CDR3 amino acids: CASSLSRTGGTYGYTF. The CDR3 DNA reads as TGTGCCAGCAGCTTAAGTAGGACAGGGGGCACTTATGGCTACACCTTC. The chain links TRBV5-6 to TRBJ1-2, with TRBD1 matching 11 bases. This CDR3 comprises 16 residues. In germline, CDR1 is SGHDT, CDR2 YYEEEE. Trimming at V came to 2 bases and at J to 5 bases, leaving 8 bases not matched to a gene.